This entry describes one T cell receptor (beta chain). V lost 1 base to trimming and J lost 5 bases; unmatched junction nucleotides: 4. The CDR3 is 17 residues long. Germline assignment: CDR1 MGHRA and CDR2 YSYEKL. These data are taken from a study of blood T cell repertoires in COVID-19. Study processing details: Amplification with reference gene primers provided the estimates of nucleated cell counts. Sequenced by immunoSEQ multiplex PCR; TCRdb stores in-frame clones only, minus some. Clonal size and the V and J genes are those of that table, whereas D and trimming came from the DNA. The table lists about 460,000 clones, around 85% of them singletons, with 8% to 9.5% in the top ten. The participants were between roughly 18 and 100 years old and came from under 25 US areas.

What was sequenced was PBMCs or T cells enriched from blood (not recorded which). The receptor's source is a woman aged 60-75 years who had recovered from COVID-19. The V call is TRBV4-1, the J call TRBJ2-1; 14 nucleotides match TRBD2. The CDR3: CASSQARTSGGNNEQFF. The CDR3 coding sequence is TGCGCCAGCAGCCAAGCCCGGACTAGCGGGGGGAACAATGAGCAGTTCTTC.